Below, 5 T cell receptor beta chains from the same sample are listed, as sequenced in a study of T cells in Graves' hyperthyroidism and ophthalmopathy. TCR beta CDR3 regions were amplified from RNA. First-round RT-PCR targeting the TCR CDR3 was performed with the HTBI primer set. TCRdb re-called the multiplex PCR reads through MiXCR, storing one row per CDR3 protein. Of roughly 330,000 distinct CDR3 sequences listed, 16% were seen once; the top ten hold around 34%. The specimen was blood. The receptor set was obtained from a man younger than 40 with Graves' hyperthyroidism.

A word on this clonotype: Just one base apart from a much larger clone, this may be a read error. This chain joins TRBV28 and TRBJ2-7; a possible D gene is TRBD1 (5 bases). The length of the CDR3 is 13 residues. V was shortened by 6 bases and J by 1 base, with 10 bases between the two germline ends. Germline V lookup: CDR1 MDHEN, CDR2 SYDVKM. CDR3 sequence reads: CASSPRVSYEQYF. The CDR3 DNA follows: TGTGCCAGCAGCCCCAGGGTTTCCTACGAGCAGTACTTC.

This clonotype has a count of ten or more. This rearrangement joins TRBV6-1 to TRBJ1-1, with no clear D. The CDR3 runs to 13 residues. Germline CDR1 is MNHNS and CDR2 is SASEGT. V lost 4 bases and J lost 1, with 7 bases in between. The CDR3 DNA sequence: TGTGCCAGCAGTGCATCTCGGAACACTGAAGCTTTCTTT. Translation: CASSASRNTEAFF.

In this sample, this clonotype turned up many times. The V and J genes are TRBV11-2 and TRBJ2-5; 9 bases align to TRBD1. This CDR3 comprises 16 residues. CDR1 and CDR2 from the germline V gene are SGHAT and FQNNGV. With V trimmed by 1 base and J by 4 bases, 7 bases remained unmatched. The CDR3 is CASSLAGQGIAETQYF. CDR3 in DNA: TGTGCCAGCAGCTTAGCGGGACAGGGAATCGCAGAGACCCAGTACTTC.

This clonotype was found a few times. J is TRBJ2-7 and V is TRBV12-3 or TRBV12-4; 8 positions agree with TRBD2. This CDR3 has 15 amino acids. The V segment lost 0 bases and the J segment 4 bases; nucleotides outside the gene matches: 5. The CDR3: CASSLASGSVYEQYF. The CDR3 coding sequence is TGTGCCAGCAGTTTAGCGAGCGGGAGTGTTTACGAGCAGTACTTC.

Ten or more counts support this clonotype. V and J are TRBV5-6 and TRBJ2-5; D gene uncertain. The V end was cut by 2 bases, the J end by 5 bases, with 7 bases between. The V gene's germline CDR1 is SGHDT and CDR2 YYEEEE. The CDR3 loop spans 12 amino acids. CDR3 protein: CASSFPRETQYF. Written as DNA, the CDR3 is TGTGCCAGCAGCTTCCCGAGGGAGACCCAGTACTTC.